Shown below are 9 T cell receptor beta chains from a single sample sequenced in a study of blood T cell repertoires in COVID-19. Produced via immunoSEQ multiplex PCR; TCRdb's table is partial and in-frame only. The sample has 130,000 or so clones; over 75% are singletons. Sample: peripheral blood. All receptors derive from a human donor in a cohort sampled during active COVID-19.

The gene calls are TRBV19 and TRBJ1-5, with D unclear. Germline CDR1 is LNHDA and CDR2 is SQIVND (reference sequence). The CDR3 consists of 15 residues. The ends were cut back, 5 bases at V and 7 bases at J, with 18 bases in the middle. The CDR3 DNA sequence: TGTGCCAGTAGTCCTGACCTCGGGGTCGGACAGCCCCAGCATTTT. Translation gives CASSPDLGVGQPQHF.

Turning to this clone: A read error may produce the germline difference seen at one junction end. CDR3 in amino acids: CASNLNEDTIYF. CDR3 in DNA: TGTGCCAGCAATTTAAACGAGGACACCATATATTTT. This sequence joins TRBV28 and TRBJ1-3; no clear D gene. The CDR3 is made up of 12 amino acids. CDR1 is MDHEN and CDR2 is SYDVKM in the germline V gene.

Only one count was recorded for this clone. The chain links TRBV19 to TRBJ1-1; D is perhaps TRBD1 (5 bases). Germline values: CDR1 LNHDA, CDR2 SQIVND (reference sequence). The V gene lost 3 bases and the J gene lost 1 base, with 15 bases spanning the gap. The CDR3 has 16 residues. In DNA form, the CDR3 reads TGTGCCAGTAGTATGGGGGGATCCAGAGGGAACACTGAAGCTTTCTTT. Amino acids: CASSMGGSRGNTEAFF.

The DNA for the CDR3 is TGTGCCAGCAGCCTGGGACAGGGTTATTCACCCCTCCACTTT. This sequence encodes CASSLGQGYSPLHF. The chain is built from TRBV7-2 and TRBJ1-6; 9 positions match TRBD1. The germline V gene encodes CDR1 SGHTA and CDR2 FQGNSA. The CDR3 contains 14 residues. The V gene end was trimmed by 5 bases and the J gene end by 8 bases; junction bases not matched to a gene: 4.

The chain couples TRBV5-4 to TRBJ1-6; no reliable D call. V was clipped by 1 base and J by 6 bases, with 8 bases between them. This CDR3 has 14 amino acids. Germline CDR1 is SGHNT and CDR2 is YYREEE (reference sequence). Here the CDR3 reads CASSLKQSNSPLHF. CDR3 in DNA: TGTGCCAGCAGCTTGAAACAGTCTAATTCACCCCTCCACTTT.

The chain is built from TRBV5-6 and TRBJ2-3, with D uncertain. The CDR3 contains 14 residues. Germline V CDR1 and CDR2: SGHDT, YYEEEE. Trimming removed 0 bases from V and 6 bases from J, with 11 bases in between. The CDR3 is CASSLEVGVDTQYF. In DNA form, the CDR3 reads TGTGCCAGCAGCTTGGAGGTGGGCGTGGATACGCAGTATTTT.

The chain recombines TRBV28 with TRBJ2-3; D is uncertain. The CDR3 runs to 15 residues. Germline CDR1 and CDR2: MDHEN and SYDVKM. Trimming took 6 bases from V and 2 from J, leaving 15 bases between them. The chain's CDR3 is CASSSTYPNTDTQYF. CDR3 nucleotide sequence: TGTGCCAGCAGCTCTACTTACCCTAACACAGATACGCAGTATTTT. Drawing the rest from reference TRBV28 and TRBJ2-3, the complete variable domain is DVKVTQSSRYLVKRTGEKVFLECVQDMDHENMFWYRQDPGLGLRLIYFSYDVKMKEKGDIPEGYSVSREKKERFSLILESASTNQTSMYLCASSSTYPNTDTQYFGPGTRLTVL.

The chain joins TRBV18 to TRBJ2-3; TRBD2 agrees at 8 bases. Trimming took 2 bases from V and 2 from J; bases not matched to a gene: 6. The CDR3 totals 16 residues. Germline V lookup: CDR1 KGHSH, CDR2 LQKENI. Here the CDR3 DNA reads TGTGCCAGCTCACCAGATATAGCGGGAAACACAGATACGCAGTATTTT. This encodes CASSPDIAGNTDTQYF.

The V and J genes are TRBV7-8 and TRBJ2-1; D ambiguous. V lost 1 base to trimming and J lost 0 bases, with 10 bases between them. This CDR3 has 16 amino acids. Germline V CDR1 and CDR2: SGHVS, FQNEAQ. Written as DNA, the CDR3 is TGTGCCAGCAGCTTAGTTACCTCTAGCTCCTACAATGAGCAGTTCTTC. Its protein product is CASSLVTSSSYNEQFF.